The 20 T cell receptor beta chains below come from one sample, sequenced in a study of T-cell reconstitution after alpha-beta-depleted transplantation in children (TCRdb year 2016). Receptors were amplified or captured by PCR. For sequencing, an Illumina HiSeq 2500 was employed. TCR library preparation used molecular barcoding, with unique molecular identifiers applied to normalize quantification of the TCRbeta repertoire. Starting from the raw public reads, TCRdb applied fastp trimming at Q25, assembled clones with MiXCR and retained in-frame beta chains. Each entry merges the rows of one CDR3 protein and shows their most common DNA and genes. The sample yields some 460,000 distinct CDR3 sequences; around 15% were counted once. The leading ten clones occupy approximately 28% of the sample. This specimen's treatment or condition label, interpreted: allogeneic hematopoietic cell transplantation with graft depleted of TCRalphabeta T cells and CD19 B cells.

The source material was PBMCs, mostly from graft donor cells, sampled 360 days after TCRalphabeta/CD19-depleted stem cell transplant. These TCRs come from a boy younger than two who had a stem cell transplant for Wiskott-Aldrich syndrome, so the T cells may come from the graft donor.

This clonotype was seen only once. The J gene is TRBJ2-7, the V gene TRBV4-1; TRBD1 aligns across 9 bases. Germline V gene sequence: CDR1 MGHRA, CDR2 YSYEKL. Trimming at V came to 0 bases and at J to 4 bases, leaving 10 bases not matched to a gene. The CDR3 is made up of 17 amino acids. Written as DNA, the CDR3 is TGCGCCAGCAGCCAAGATTTCACAGGGGGCCAAACTTACGAGCAGTACTTC. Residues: CASSQDFTGGQTYEQYF.

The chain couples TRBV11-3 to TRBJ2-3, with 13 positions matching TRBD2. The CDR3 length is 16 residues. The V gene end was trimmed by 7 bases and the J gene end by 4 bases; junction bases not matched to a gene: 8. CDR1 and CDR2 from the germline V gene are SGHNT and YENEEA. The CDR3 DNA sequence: TGTGCCAGCATAGTAACTAGCGGGAGGGGGCCAGATACGCAGTATTTT. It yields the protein CASIVTSGRGPDTQYF.

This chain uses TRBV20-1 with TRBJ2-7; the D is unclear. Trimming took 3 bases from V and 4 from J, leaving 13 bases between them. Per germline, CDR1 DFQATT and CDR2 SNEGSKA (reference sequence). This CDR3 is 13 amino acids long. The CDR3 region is CSARWARGYEQYF. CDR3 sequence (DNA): TGCAGTGCTAGGTGGGCCCGAGGTTACGAGCAGTACTTC.

The CDR3: CASSPTGVDYEQYF. CDR3 nucleotide sequence: TGTGCCAGCAGTCCAACAGGGGTGGACTACGAGCAGTACTTC. This chain connects TRBV12-3 or TRBV12-4 to TRBJ2-7; TRBD1 matches 7 bases. The CDR3 consists of 14 residues. V was clipped by 5 bases and J by 3 bases; unmatched bases: 7.

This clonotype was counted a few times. This CDR3 reads CASSRRLRLAGDPGELFF. The DNA of the CDR3 is TGTGCCAGCAGTCGTCGACTCAGACTAGCGGGAGATCCCGGGGAGCTGTTTTTT. The chain joins TRBV6-2 or TRBV6-3 to TRBJ2-2, with TRBD2 matching 12 bases. V was pared by 5 bases and J by 6 bases, with 13 bases of the junction left unmatched. The CDR3 totals 18 residues. The germline V gene has CDR1 MNHEY and CDR2 SVGEGT.

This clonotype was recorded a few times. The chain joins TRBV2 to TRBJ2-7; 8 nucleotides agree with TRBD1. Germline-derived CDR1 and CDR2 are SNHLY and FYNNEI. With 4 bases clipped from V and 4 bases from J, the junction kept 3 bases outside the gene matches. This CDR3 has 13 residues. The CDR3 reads CASSGGQGYEQYF. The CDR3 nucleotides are TGTGCCAGCAGTGGAGGACAGGGTTACGAGCAGTACTTC.

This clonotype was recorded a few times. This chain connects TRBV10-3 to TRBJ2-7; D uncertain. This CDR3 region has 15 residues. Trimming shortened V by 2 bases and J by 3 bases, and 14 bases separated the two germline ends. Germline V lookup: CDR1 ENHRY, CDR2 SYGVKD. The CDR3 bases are TGTGCCATCAGTGAGCCACCATCTCGAATCTACGAGCAGTACTTC. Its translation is CAISEPPSRIYEQYF.

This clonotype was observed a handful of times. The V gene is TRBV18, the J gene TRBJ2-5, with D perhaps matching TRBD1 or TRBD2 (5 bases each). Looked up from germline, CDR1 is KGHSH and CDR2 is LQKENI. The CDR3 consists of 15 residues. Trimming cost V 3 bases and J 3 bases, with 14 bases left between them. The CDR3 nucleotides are TGTGCCAGCTCACCGAGGGTTGCCAGGGAAGAGACCCAGTACTTC. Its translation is CASSPRVAREETQYF.

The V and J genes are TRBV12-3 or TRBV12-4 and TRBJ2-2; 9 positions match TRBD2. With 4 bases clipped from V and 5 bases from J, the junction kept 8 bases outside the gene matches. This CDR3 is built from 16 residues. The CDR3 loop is CASSSGTSRLTGELFF. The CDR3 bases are TGTGCCAGCAGTTCCGGGACTAGCCGACTTACCGGGGAGCTGTTTTTT.

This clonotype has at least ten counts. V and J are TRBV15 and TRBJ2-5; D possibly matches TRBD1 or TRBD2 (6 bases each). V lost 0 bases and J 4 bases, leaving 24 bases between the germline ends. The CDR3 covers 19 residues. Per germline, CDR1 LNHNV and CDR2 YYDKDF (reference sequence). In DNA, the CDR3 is TGTGCCACCAGCAGAGATCTTAAGGTTGGAGGGGGGAGGAGAGAGACCCAGTACTTC. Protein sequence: CATSRDLKVGGGRRETQYF.

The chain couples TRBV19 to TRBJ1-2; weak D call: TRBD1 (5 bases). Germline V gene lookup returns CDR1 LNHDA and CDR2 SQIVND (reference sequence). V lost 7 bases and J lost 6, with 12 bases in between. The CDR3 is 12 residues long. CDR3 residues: CASTVGGDGYTF. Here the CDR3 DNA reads TGTGCCAGTACGGTCGGGGGAGATGGCTACACCTTC. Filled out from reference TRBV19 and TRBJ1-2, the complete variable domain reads DGGITQSPKYLFRKEGQNVTLSCEQNLNHDAMYWYRQDPGQGLRLIYYSQIVNDFQKGDIAEGYSVSREKKESFPLTVTSAQKNPTAFYLCASTVGGDGYTFGSGTRLTVV.

CDR3 nucleotide sequence: TGTGCCAGCAGACGGGACAGGGAAGACACTGAAGCTTTCTTT. Residues: CASRRDREDTEAFF. The chain couples TRBV7-9 to TRBJ1-1, with 9 bases fitting TRBD1. There are 14 residues in the CDR3. V was clipped by 6 bases and J by 3 bases; unmatched bases: 5. Looked up from germline, CDR1 is SEHNR and CDR2 is FQNEAQ (reference sequence).

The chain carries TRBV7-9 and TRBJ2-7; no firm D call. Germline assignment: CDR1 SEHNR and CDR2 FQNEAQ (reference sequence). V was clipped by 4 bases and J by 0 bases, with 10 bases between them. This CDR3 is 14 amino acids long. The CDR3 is CASSSDRVSYEQYF. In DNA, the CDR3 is TGTGCCAGCAGCTCTGACCGGGTCTCCTACGAGCAGTACTTC.

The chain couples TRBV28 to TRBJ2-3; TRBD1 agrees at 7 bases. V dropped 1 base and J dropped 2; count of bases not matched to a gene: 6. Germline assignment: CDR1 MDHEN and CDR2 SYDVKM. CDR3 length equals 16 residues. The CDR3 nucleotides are TGTGCCAGCAGTTTATTGTCCGGGACAGCCACAGATACGCAGTATTTT. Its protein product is CASSLLSGTATDTQYF. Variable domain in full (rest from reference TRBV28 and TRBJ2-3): DVKVTQSSRYLVKRTGEKVFLECVQDMDHENMFWYRQDPGLGLRLIYFSYDVKMKEKGDIPEGYSVSREKKERFSLILESASTNQTSMYLCASSLLSGTATDTQYFGPGTRLTVL.

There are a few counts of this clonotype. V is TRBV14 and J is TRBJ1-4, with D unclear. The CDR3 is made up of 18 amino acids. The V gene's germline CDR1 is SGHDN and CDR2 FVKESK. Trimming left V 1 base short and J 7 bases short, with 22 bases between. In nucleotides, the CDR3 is TGTGCCAGCAGCCAAGCGCGGATTAAGGCGGGATTTCCTGAAAAACTGTTTTTT. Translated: CASSQARIKAGFPEKLFF. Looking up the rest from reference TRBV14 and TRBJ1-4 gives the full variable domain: EAGVTQFPSHSVIEKGQTVTLRCDPISGHDNLYWYRRVMGKEIKFLLHFVKESKQDESGMPNNRFLAERTGGTYSTLKVQPAELEDSGVYFCASSQARIKAGFPEKLFFGSGTQLSVL.

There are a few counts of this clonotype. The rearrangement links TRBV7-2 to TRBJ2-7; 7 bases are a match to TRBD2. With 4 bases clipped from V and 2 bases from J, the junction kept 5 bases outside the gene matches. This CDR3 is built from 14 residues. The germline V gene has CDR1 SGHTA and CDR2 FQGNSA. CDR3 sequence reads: CASSSGLPPYEQYF. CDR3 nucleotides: TGTGCCAGCAGCTCGGGACTACCCCCCTACGAGCAGTACTTC.

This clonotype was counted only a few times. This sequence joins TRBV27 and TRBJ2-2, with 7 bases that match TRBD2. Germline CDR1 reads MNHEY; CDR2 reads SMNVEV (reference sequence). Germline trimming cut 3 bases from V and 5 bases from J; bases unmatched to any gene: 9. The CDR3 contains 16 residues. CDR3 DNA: TGTGCCAGCAGTTTCAGGGCGGGAGCCACGACCGGGGAGCTGTTTTTT. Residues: CASSFRAGATTGELFF.

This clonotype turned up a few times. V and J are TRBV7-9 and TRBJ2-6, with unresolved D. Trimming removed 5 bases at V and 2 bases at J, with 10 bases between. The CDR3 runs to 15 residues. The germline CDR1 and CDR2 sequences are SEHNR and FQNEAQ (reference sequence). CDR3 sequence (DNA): TGTGCCAGCAGCCACCGGTTTGCTGGGGCCAACGTCCTGACTTTC. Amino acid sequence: CASSHRFAGANVLTF.

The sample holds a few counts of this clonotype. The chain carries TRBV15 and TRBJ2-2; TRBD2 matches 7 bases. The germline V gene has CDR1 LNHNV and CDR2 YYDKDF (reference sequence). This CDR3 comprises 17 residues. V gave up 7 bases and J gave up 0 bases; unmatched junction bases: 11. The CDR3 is CATTVGWGGSNTGELFF. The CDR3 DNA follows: TGTGCCACCACCGTGGGGTGGGGGGGTTCGAACACCGGGGAGCTGTTTTTT. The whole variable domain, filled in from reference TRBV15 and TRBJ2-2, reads DAMVIQNPRYQVTQFGKPVTLSCSQTLNHNVMYWYQQKSSQAPKLLFHYYDKDFNNEADTPDNFQSRRPNTSFCFLDIRSPGLGDTAMYLCATTVGWGGSNTGELFFGEGSRLTVL.

The CDR3 sequence is CATSREIEEQGVEGETQYF. CDR3 coding DNA: TGTGCCACCAGCAGAGAAATTGAGGAACAGGGAGTCGAAGGAGAGACCCAGTACTTC. The chain carries TRBV15 and TRBJ2-5, with D maybe TRBD1 (6 bases). The V end lost 0 bases, the J end lost 4 bases, and 24 bases lay between the germline ends. The germline V gene has CDR1 LNHNV and CDR2 YYDKDF (reference sequence). The CDR3 spans 19 residues.